This T cell receptor (beta chain) appears in the sequencing data of a study of control samples from healthy donors and cancer patients. The germline V gene has CDR1 SGHRS and CDR2 YFSETQ. With V trimmed by 6 bases and J by 5 bases, 9 bases remained unmatched. The CDR3 consists of 14 residues. Profiled with immunoSEQ multiplex PCR; TCRdb holds only in-frame clones, not every one. The data show around 180,000 clones, with about 91% seen just once and about 2.1% held by the top ten. The origin of this receptor is a middle-aged woman in good health. The material sequenced was blood. The chain couples TRBV5-1 to TRBJ1-1, with TRBD1 matching 8 bases. The CDR3 nucleotides read TGCGCCAGCACCGGACTACAGGGGGAAACTGAAGCTTTCTTT. Protein: CASTGLQGETEAFF.